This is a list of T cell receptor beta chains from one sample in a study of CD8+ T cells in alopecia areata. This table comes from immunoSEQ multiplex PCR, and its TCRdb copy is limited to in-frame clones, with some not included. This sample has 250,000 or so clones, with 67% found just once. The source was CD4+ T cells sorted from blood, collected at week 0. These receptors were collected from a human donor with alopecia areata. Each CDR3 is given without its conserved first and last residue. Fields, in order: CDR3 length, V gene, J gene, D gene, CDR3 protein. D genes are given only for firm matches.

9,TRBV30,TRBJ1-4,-,AWSGYGKLF
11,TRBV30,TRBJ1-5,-,AWSVEGAQPQH
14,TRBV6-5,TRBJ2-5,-,ASSYSSALHQETQY
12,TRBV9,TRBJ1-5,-,ASSVGGGTGPQH
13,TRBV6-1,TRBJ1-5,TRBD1,ASIGDRGGNQPQH
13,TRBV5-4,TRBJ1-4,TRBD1,ASSSNRGTNEKLF
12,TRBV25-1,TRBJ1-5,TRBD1,ASSPTGVKMPQH
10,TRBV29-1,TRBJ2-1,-,SVARGENEQF
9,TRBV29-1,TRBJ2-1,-,SVDSNPEQF
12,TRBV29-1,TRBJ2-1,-,SGDGEFSHNEQF
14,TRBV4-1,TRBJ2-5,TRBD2,ASSPGSGGIQETQY
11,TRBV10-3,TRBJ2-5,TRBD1,AISPDRPGTQY
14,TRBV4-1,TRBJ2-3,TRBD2,ASSQDPLAGTDTQY
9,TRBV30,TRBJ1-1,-,AWRRGTEAF
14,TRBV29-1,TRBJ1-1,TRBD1,SGRTGGLKGGTEAF